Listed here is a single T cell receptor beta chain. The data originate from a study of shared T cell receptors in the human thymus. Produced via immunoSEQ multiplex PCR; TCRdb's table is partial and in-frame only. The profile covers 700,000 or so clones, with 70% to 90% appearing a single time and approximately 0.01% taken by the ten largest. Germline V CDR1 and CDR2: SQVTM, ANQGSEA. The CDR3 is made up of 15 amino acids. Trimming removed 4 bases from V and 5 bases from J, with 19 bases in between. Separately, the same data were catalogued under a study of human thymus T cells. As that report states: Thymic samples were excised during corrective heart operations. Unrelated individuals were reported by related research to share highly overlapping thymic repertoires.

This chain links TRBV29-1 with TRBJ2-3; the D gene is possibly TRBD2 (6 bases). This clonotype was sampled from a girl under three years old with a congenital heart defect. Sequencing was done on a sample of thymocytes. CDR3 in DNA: TGCAGCGTTGGGTCATGGCCGGGACTTAAAGATACGCAGTATTTT. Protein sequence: CSVGSWPGLKDTQYF.